One sample yielded the 13 T cell receptor beta chains listed below, sequenced in a study of T-cell reconstitution after alpha-beta-depleted transplantation in children. The authors prepared the TCRbeta library with unique molecular identifiers. TCRdb re-derived calls from the PCR reads in MiXCR, one entry per CDR3 protein. The sample shows over 150,000 distinct CDR3 sequences, just under 6.5% of them seen only once. The input for sequencing was PBMCs, taken before TCRalphabeta/CD19-depleted stem cell transplant. All receptors come from a girl under three years old with combined immunodeficiency, due to receive a stem cell transplant.

This clonotype was seen a handful of times. The rearrangement links TRBV11-2 to TRBJ1-1; D is ambiguous. V lost 1 base, J lost 4 bases, and 22 bases lay in between. CDR1 and CDR2 from the germline V gene are SGHAT and FQNNGV. The length of the CDR3 is 18 residues. The CDR3 sequence: CASSLGREEEDGSTEAFF. CDR3 DNA sequence: TGTGCCAGCAGCTTAGGACGGGAGGAAGAGGACGGTAGCACTGAAGCTTTCTTT. The full variable domain, completed using reference TRBV11-2 and TRBJ1-1, is EAGVAQSPRYKIIEKRQSVAFWCNPISGHATLYWYQQILGQGPKLLIQFQNNGVVDDSQLPKDRFSAERLKGVDSTLKIQPAKLEDSAVYLCASSLGREEEDGSTEAFFGQGTRLTVV.

The chain links TRBV6-2 or TRBV6-3 to TRBJ2-3, with 7 bases identical to TRBD2. This CDR3 has 19 amino acids. The trim removed 0 bases at V and 2 bases at J, leaving 14 bases unmatched. Germline CDR1 reads MNHEY; CDR2 reads SVGEGT. The CDR3 loop is CASSYSVAGDSISTDTQYF. The CDR3 bases are TGTGCCAGCAGTTACTCGGTGGCGGGAGATTCTATCTCCACAGATACGCAGTATTTT.

V and J are TRBV7-8 and TRBJ2-1, with 8 bases identical to TRBD1. Germline assignment: CDR1 SGHVS and CDR2 FQNEAQ. The CDR3 length is 16 residues. The J segment lost 6 bases and the V segment lost 6 bases, leaving 13 bases of the junction unmatched. The CDR3 coding sequence is TGTGCCAGCAGTTCTTACAGGGGGTCTTTAGTCAATGAGCAGTTCTTC. This sequence encodes CASSSYRGSLVNEQFF.

This clonotype came up many times. The J gene is TRBJ2-1, the V gene TRBV12-3 or TRBV12-4; D unclear. The CDR3 has 13 residues. The V end lost 3 bases, the J end lost 0 bases, and 3 bases lay between the germline ends. The CDR3 here is CASSLGSYNEQFF. Written as DNA, the CDR3 is TGTGCCAGCAGTTTGGGCTCCTACAATGAGCAGTTCTTC.

This clonotype came up a few times. This sequence joins TRBV6-5 and TRBJ2-7; D uncertain. This CDR3 region has 16 residues. The germline V gene has CDR1 MNHEY and CDR2 SVGAGI. The ends were cut back, 2 bases at V and 2 bases at J, with 16 bases in the middle. Written as DNA, the CDR3 is TGTGCCAGCAGTTACAATGAGGTTAGGGTTGCCTACGAGCAGTACTTC. It yields the protein CASSYNEVRVAYEQYF.

This clonotype was counted ten times or more. V gene TRBV3-1 combines with J gene TRBJ2-5; 10 nucleotides agree with TRBD1. The CDR3 sequence is 18 residues long. CDR1 and CDR2 from the germline V gene are LGHDT and YNNKEL (reference sequence). Trimming cost V 0 bases and J 0 bases; bases outside gene matches: 7. In DNA, the CDR3 is TGTGCCAGCAGCCAAGAAGACAGGGGGCAGACGTACCAAGAGACCCAGTACTTC. Encoded protein: CASSQEDRGQTYQETQYF.

This chain uses TRBV29-1 with TRBJ1-2; no clear D gene. V was clipped by 4 bases and J by 7 bases, with 13 bases between them. This CDR3 region has 12 residues. Germline V gives CDR1 SQVTM, CDR2 ANQGSEA. The CDR3 spells CSVVTQSGGYTF. In DNA, the CDR3 is TGCAGCGTTGTTACGCAGTCTGGTGGCTACACCTTC.

The sample holds a few counts of this clonotype. The chain employs TRBV4-3 and TRBJ2-5; D not resolved. Germline assignment: CDR1 LGHNA and CDR2 YSLEER. This CDR3 is 14 amino acids long. The V end was cut by 4 bases, the J end by 5 bases, with 14 bases between. This chain's CDR3 is CASSPRLRAETQYF. The CDR3 nucleotides read TGCGCCAGCAGCCCCCGGCTTAGGGCGGAGACCCAGTACTTC.

This clonotype was seen repeatedly, ten times or more. This CDR3 reads CSATQLGPLSGEQFF. DNA for the CDR3: TGCAGTGCTACCCAGTTGGGACCCCTCTCGGGTGAGCAGTTCTTC. The chain has TRBV20-1 and TRBJ2-1; D is perhaps TRBD1 or TRBD2 (5 bases each). Trimming shortened V by 4 bases and J by 9 bases, and 22 bases separated the two germline ends. Per the germline V gene, CDR1 is DFQATT and CDR2 is SNEGSKA (reference sequence). The CDR3 covers 15 residues.

This clonotype appeared many times. This rearrangement joins TRBV7-3 to TRBJ2-3, with a possible D match to TRBD1 (6 bases). Germline V gene data show CDR1 as SGHTA and CDR2 as FQGTGA. The CDR3 extends over 16 amino acids. V was clipped by 5 bases and J by 4 bases, with 19 bases between them. CDR3 nucleotide sequence: TGTGCCAGCAGCCCAAGGGCGGCAGGGGCGTCAGATACGCAGTATTTT. Amino acids: CASSPRAAGASDTQYF.

This chain joins TRBV28 and TRBJ1-5; 8 nucleotides line up with TRBD1. Trimming took 4 bases from V and 6 from J; bases not matched to a gene: 8. The V gene's germline CDR1 is MDHEN and CDR2 SYDVKM. The CDR3 loop spans 15 amino acids. CDR3: CASSSTLDRGQPQHF. In nucleotides, the CDR3 is TGTGCCAGCAGTTCGACCCTTGACAGGGGTCAGCCCCAGCATTTT.

This clonotype occurred many times. The rearrangement joins TRBV27 to TRBJ2-1; 14 bases line up with TRBD2. CDR3 size: 16 residues. Germline V CDR1 and CDR2: MNHEY, SMNVEV (reference sequence). Unmatched junction bases numbered 1, after V lost 4 bases and J lost 2 bases. In DNA, the CDR3 is TGTGCCAGCAGTTCGGGACTAGCGGGGGCCTACAATGAGCAGTTCTTC. It translates to CASSSGLAGAYNEQFF.

This clonotype was seen ten or more times. The chain couples TRBV6-5 to TRBJ1-1, with D perhaps matching TRBD1 (6 bases). Germline lookup yields CDR1 MNHEY and CDR2 SVGAGI. Deletions cut 5 bases from V and 0 bases from J, with 19 bases between. The CDR3 runs 17 residues. This CDR3 reads CASSLALAGHLNTEAFF. Written as DNA, the CDR3 is TGTGCCAGCAGTCTAGCTCTAGCGGGACACCTGAACACTGAAGCTTTCTTT.